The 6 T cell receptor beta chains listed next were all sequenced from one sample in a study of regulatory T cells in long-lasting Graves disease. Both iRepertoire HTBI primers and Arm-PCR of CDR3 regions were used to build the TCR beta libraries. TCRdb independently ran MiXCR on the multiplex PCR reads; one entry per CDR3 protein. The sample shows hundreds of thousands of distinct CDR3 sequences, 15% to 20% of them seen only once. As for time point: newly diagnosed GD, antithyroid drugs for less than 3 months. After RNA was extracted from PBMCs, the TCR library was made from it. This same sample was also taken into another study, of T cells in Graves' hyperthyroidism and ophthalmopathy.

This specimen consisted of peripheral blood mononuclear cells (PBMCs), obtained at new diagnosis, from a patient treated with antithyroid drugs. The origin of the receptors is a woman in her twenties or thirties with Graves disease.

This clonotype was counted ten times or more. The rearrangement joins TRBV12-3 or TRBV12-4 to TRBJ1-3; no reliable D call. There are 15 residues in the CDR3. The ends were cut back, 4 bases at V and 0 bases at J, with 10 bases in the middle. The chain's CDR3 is CASSYMDGSGNTIYF. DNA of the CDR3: TGTGCCAGCAGTTATATGGACGGCTCTGGAAACACCATATATTTT.

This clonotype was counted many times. The CDR3 region has the DNA TGTGCCAGCAGTGACCATACCGGACTTACCCGCTACGAGCAGTACTTC. Its translation is CASSDHTGLTRYEQYF. The chain carries TRBV28 and TRBJ2-7, with a possible D match to TRBD2 (5 bases). This CDR3 is 16 amino acids long. The V and J ends lost 5 bases and 3 bases respectively, with 20 bases between them. Germline V gives CDR1 MDHEN, CDR2 SYDVKM.

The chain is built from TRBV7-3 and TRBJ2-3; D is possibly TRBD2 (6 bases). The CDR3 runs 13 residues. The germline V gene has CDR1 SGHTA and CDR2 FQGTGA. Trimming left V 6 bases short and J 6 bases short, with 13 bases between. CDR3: CASSEGLQDTQYF. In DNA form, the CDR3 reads TGTGCCAGCAGTGAGGGACTCCAGGATACGCAGTATTTT.

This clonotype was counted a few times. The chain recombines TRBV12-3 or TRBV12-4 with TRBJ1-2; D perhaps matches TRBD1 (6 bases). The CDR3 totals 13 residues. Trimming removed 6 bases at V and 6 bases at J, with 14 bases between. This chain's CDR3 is CASSQDRSHGYTF. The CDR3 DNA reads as TGTGCCAGCAGCCAAGACAGGAGTCATGGCTACACCTTC.

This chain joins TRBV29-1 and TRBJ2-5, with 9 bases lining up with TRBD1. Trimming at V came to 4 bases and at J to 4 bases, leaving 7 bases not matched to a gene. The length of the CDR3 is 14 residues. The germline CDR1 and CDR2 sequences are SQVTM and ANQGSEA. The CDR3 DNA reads TGCAGCGTTGGACGACAGGGGGGAGGAGAGACCCAGTACTTC. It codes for CSVGRQGGGETQYF. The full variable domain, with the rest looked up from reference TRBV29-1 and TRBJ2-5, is SAVISQKPSRDICQRGTSLTIQCQVDSQVTMMFWYRQQPGQSLTLIATANQGSEATYESGFVIDKFPISRPNLTFSTLTVSNMSPEDSSIYLCSVGRQGGGETQYFGPGTRLLVL.

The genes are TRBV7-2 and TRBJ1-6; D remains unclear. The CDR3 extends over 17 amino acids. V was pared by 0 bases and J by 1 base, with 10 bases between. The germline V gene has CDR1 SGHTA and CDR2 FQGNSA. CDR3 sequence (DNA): TGTGCCAGCAGCTTAGCCCTAAGGGTTTCCTATAATTCACCCCTCCACTTT. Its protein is CASSLALRVSYNSPLHF.